The present T cell receptor beta chain was sequenced within a study of T cells in Graves' hyperthyroidism and ophthalmopathy. General study results and limits: Blood also showed most of the thyroid clonotypes that were expanded above 0.001.

This clonotype was recorded at least ten times. Antigen: not known. Individuals with ophthalmopathy presented a Clinical Activity Score of at least 3, a NOSPECS grade of at least 4 and a duration under 3 months. In making diagnoses, clinical symptoms, serum thyroxine and TRAb, thyroid ultrasound and orbital computed tomography were all used. From RNA transcripts, TCR beta CDR3 regions were amplified. The HTBI primer set served for first-round RT-PCR of the TCR CDR3. Via MiXCR, TCRdb re-called the multiplex PCR reads, giving one row per CDR3 protein. The repertoire includes around 300,000 distinct CDR3 sequences, roughly 22% of them detected once, and roughly 60% sits in the top ten. The sequenced sample consisted of blood. The TCR sequence derives from a man between 25 and 39 years old with Graves' ophthalmopathy.

The CDR3 region is CASSLSSAARLSGNTIYF. CDR3 coding DNA: TGTGCCAGCAGTTTATCATCGGCAGCCCGACTCTCTGGAAACACCATATATTTT. The gene calls are TRBV28 and TRBJ1-3; unclear D gene. This CDR3 region has 18 residues. Germline lookup yields CDR1 MDHEN and CDR2 SYDVKM. Trimming cost V 1 base and J 0 bases, with 16 bases left between them.